The rows below give T cell receptor beta chains drawn from one sample of a study of shared clonotypes between healthy human individuals. TCRdb's copy holds only in-frame clones and misses some; the assay was immunoSEQ multiplex PCR. The sample lists fewer than 3 million clones, less than 95% seen once, with roughly 0.34% in the top ten. The sample taken for sequencing was naive CD4+ T cells from PBMCs. The receptors stem from a man aged 18 to 30 in good health. Some clones in this sample may be carry-over from other donors' samples. Each CDR3 is given with its conserved first and last residue. The order of the fields is CDR3 protein, V gene, J gene, CDR3 length, D gene, clone size. The D gene is left open where the match is weak. The size entry is marked missing in some rows and otherwise reads once, few, many or a size class.

CDR3 protein: CASSPRTSPTNPTYEQYF; V gene: TRBV10-2; J gene: TRBJ2-7; CDR3 length: 18; D gene: TRBD2; clone size: few
CDR3 protein: CASSSLAGAWNEQYF; V gene: TRBV6-6; J gene: NA; CDR3 length: 15; D gene: TRBD2; clone size: NA
CDR3 protein: CASSSGGARTGELFF; V gene: TRBV7-2; J gene: TRBJ2-2; CDR3 length: 15; D gene: NA; clone size: NA
CDR3 protein: CASSRRGLGQPQHF; V gene: TRBV5-6; J gene: TRBJ1-5; CDR3 length: 14; D gene: NA; clone size: NA
CDR3 protein: CASTARGGQPQHF; V gene: TRBV2; J gene: TRBJ1-5; CDR3 length: 13; D gene: NA; clone size: NA
CDR3 protein: CASSLNPGAPYEQYF; V gene: TRBV5-5; J gene: TRBJ2-7; CDR3 length: 15; D gene: NA; clone size: NA
CDR3 protein: CASSSLAGGQETQYF; V gene: TRBV19; J gene: TRBJ2-5; CDR3 length: 15; D gene: TRBD2; clone size: few
CDR3 protein: CASSLVGGTYNEQFF; V gene: TRBV11-2; J gene: TRBJ2-1; CDR3 length: 15; D gene: TRBD2; clone size: NA
CDR3 protein: CASSLGRGERIYGYTF; V gene: TRBV5-1; J gene: TRBJ1-2; CDR3 length: 16; D gene: NA; clone size: NA
CDR3 protein: CAIESSRGTEAFF; V gene: TRBV6-5; J gene: TRBJ1-1; CDR3 length: 13; D gene: NA; clone size: NA
CDR3 protein: CATTRTGGVLDTEAFF; V gene: TRBV2; J gene: TRBJ1-1; CDR3 length: 16; D gene: TRBD1; clone size: NA
CDR3 protein: CASSYGQVDSGNTIYF; V gene: TRBV5-1; J gene: TRBJ1-3; CDR3 length: 16; D gene: TRBD1; clone size: NA
CDR3 protein: CASSLPTSGSIADTQYF; V gene: TRBV5-1; J gene: TRBJ2-3; CDR3 length: 17; D gene: TRBD2; clone size: NA
CDR3 protein: CASIYGQGSYEQYF; V gene: TRBV2; J gene: TRBJ2-7; CDR3 length: 14; D gene: NA; clone size: NA
CDR3 protein: CASKTGGGNQPQHF; V gene: TRBV6-1; J gene: TRBJ1-5; CDR3 length: 14; D gene: TRBD1; clone size: once
CDR3 protein: CASSFHDRDTQYF; V gene: TRBV7-3; J gene: TRBJ2-3; CDR3 length: 13; D gene: NA; clone size: NA
CDR3 protein: CASSEHSGPEQETQYF; V gene: TRBV28; J gene: TRBJ2-5; CDR3 length: 16; D gene: NA; clone size: NA
CDR3 protein: CATSRDLAEPRAFF; V gene: TRBV15; J gene: TRBJ1-1; CDR3 length: 14; D gene: NA; clone size: few
CDR3 protein: CASSIRQQETQYF; V gene: TRBV5-5; J gene: TRBJ2-5; CDR3 length: 13; D gene: NA; clone size: NA
CDR3 protein: CASSLNRDRGPYEQYF; V gene: TRBV7-2; J gene: TRBJ2-7; CDR3 length: 16; D gene: TRBD1; clone size: NA
CDR3 protein: CASRYDLQGAGTEAFF; V gene: TRBV27; J gene: TRBJ1-1; CDR3 length: 16; D gene: TRBD1; clone size: NA
CDR3 protein: CASSPFGGSSYEQYF; V gene: TRBV5-6; J gene: TRBJ2-7; CDR3 length: 15; D gene: TRBD2; clone size: once
CDR3 protein: CASSLVVRGTNTEAFF; V gene: TRBV5-1; J gene: TRBJ1-1; CDR3 length: 16; D gene: NA; clone size: NA
CDR3 protein: CSAGRETQYF; V gene: TRBV20-1; J gene: TRBJ2-5; CDR3 length: 10; D gene: NA; clone size: NA
CDR3 protein: CASSKGQGLPAGYTF; V gene: TRBV19; J gene: TRBJ1-2; CDR3 length: 15; D gene: TRBD1; clone size: NA
CDR3 protein: CASSVRVNNQPQHF; V gene: TRBV2; J gene: TRBJ1-5; CDR3 length: 14; D gene: NA; clone size: NA
CDR3 protein: CASRLGDSEAFF; V gene: TRBV7-9; J gene: TRBJ1-1; CDR3 length: 12; D gene: TRBD1; clone size: few
CDR3 protein: CASSLFPLGGNSPLHF; V gene: TRBV28; J gene: TRBJ1-6; CDR3 length: 16; D gene: NA; clone size: NA
CDR3 protein: CASSPRTEGEQFF; V gene: TRBV18; J gene: TRBJ2-1; CDR3 length: 13; D gene: NA; clone size: NA
CDR3 protein: CASSNFRGSYEQYF; V gene: TRBV10-1; J gene: TRBJ2-7; CDR3 length: 14; D gene: NA; clone size: NA
CDR3 protein: CASTSGDYSNQPQHF; V gene: TRBV28; J gene: TRBJ1-5; CDR3 length: 15; D gene: NA; clone size: NA
CDR3 protein: CASSTKLAGVGETQYF; V gene: TRBV19; J gene: TRBJ2-5; CDR3 length: 16; D gene: TRBD2; clone size: NA
CDR3 protein: CASSQEGATNEKLFF; V gene: TRBV4-3; J gene: TRBJ1-4; CDR3 length: 15; D gene: NA; clone size: once
CDR3 protein: CASSETRTRGQETQYF; V gene: TRBV28; J gene: TRBJ2-5; CDR3 length: 16; D gene: NA; clone size: NA
CDR3 protein: CASSFSGTGNEKLFF; V gene: TRBV7-3; J gene: TRBJ1-4; CDR3 length: 15; D gene: TRBD1; clone size: NA
CDR3 protein: CASSPLDSGLAGREQYF; V gene: TRBV18; J gene: TRBJ2-7; CDR3 length: 17; D gene: TRBD2; clone size: NA
CDR3 protein: CAWSSRTGRFSYEKLFF; V gene: TRBV30; J gene: TRBJ1-4; CDR3 length: 17; D gene: TRBD1; clone size: NA
CDR3 protein: CASSLEQLDGTLAKNIQYF; V gene: TRBV7-2; J gene: TRBJ2-4; CDR3 length: 19; D gene: NA; clone size: once
CDR3 protein: CASSRTSGRANEQFF; V gene: TRBV6-6; J gene: TRBJ2-1; CDR3 length: 15; D gene: TRBD2; clone size: once
CDR3 protein: CSVAHRTGVSYEQYF; V gene: TRBV29-1; J gene: TRBJ2-7; CDR3 length: 15; D gene: TRBD1; clone size: NA
CDR3 protein: CASSEPTGNEQFF; V gene: TRBV25-1; J gene: TRBJ2-1; CDR3 length: 13; D gene: NA; clone size: NA
CDR3 protein: CATQVGGVNQPQHF; V gene: TRBV6-6; J gene: TRBJ1-5; CDR3 length: 14; D gene: TRBD1; clone size: NA
CDR3 protein: CASSRQGNAGHYGYTF; V gene: TRBV19; J gene: TRBJ1-2; CDR3 length: 16; D gene: TRBD1; clone size: NA
CDR3 protein: CASSYSSGSYEQYF; V gene: TRBV6-5; J gene: TRBJ2-7; CDR3 length: 14; D gene: NA; clone size: NA
CDR3 protein: CASSLAAVLNTGELFF; V gene: TRBV7-8; J gene: TRBJ2-2; CDR3 length: 16; D gene: NA; clone size: NA
CDR3 protein: CASSTRLAGDREQYF; V gene: TRBV7-2; J gene: TRBJ2-7; CDR3 length: 15; D gene: TRBD2; clone size: NA
CDR3 protein: CASSLDRAPLNTEAFF; V gene: TRBV18; J gene: TRBJ1-1; CDR3 length: 16; D gene: TRBD1; clone size: NA
CDR3 protein: CASSFGLAGGRGETQYF; V gene: TRBV7-6; J gene: TRBJ2-5; CDR3 length: 17; D gene: TRBD2; clone size: NA
CDR3 protein: CASSSRESRTYNEQFF; V gene: TRBV4-3; J gene: TRBJ2-1; CDR3 length: 16; D gene: TRBD2; clone size: NA
CDR3 protein: CASSPPSRENTEAFF; V gene: TRBV18; J gene: TRBJ1-1; CDR3 length: 15; D gene: NA; clone size: NA
CDR3 protein: CASRSTPDLEAFF; V gene: TRBV10-2; J gene: TRBJ1-1; CDR3 length: 13; D gene: NA; clone size: few
CDR3 protein: CASSHPGHRTNTGELFF; V gene: TRBV7-9; J gene: TRBJ2-2; CDR3 length: 17; D gene: NA; clone size: NA
CDR3 protein: CASSLAGSYEQYF; V gene: TRBV5-1; J gene: TRBJ2-7; CDR3 length: 13; D gene: NA; clone size: NA
CDR3 protein: CASSSDRDTEAFF; V gene: TRBV5-1; J gene: TRBJ1-1; CDR3 length: 13; D gene: NA; clone size: NA
CDR3 protein: CASSSPPSSRGYTF; V gene: TRBV28; J gene: TRBJ1-2; CDR3 length: 14; D gene: NA; clone size: NA
CDR3 protein: CASSEGASYNEQFF; V gene: TRBV25-1; J gene: TRBJ2-1; CDR3 length: 14; D gene: NA; clone size: NA
CDR3 protein: CASSFATGKAQPQHF; V gene: TRBV7-9; J gene: TRBJ1-5; CDR3 length: 15; D gene: TRBD1; clone size: NA
CDR3 protein: CASSLVMGLDGYTF; V gene: TRBV11-2; J gene: TRBJ1-2; CDR3 length: 14; D gene: NA; clone size: NA
CDR3 protein: CASRRDRIIDGYTF; V gene: TRBV28; J gene: TRBJ1-2; CDR3 length: 14; D gene: TRBD1; clone size: NA
CDR3 protein: CASSLGTSGSTGTDTQYF; V gene: TRBV5-1; J gene: TRBJ2-3; CDR3 length: 18; D gene: TRBD2; clone size: NA